Sequencing of this T cell receptor (beta chain) was carried out in a study of shared clonotypes between healthy human individuals. Turning to this clone: No antigen is known for it.

The V end lost 3 bases, the J end lost 0 bases, and 9 bases lay between the germline ends. The CDR3 runs 14 residues. Germline V gene lookup returns CDR1 SGHRS and CDR2 YFSETQ. The study, taken as a whole, reports: Shared across a handful of donors were 5% to 6% of the naive CD4 clonotypes.

Repertoires were generated with immunoSEQ multiplex PCR, while TCRdb's copy carries only in-frame clones and drops some. The sample yields over a million clones, about 96% seen once. V usage is TRBV5-1 and J usage is TRBJ1-1; D is unclear. The sequence was obtained from a man aged 30-40 years in good health. The material sequenced was naive CD4+ T cells sorted from blood. Subset given: CD45RA+ positively selected. This CDR3 is CASSWVKMNTEAFF. CDR3 coding DNA: TGCGCCAGCAGCTGGGTGAAGATGAACACTGAAGCTTTCTTT.